The entry below gives a single T cell receptor (beta chain) sequence along with its context. Its matching antigen is unknown. TCRdb re-called the multiplex PCR reads with MiXCR, one entry per CDR3 protein. The repertoire holds approximately 13,000 distinct CDR3 sequences, with 35% to 40% as singletons. The data derive from a study of breast tumors, draining lymph nodes, adjacent tissues. Study-level results: Tumor T cell lymph node origin was a supported hypothesis, not proven. Compared with lymph nodes, tumors were less diverse; compared with nontumor tissue, more. The data were judged consistent with most tumor T cells coming from lymph node and expanding in tumor.

This sequence originates from a female donor with breast cancer. Some clones in this sample may be carry-over from other donors' samples. Sample: breast tumor tissue.

The CDR3 DNA reads TGTGCCAGCAGTGTTCGTACACAATTATCGGGAAACACCATATATTTT. Translating it yields CASSVRTQLSGNTIYF. V and J are TRBV2 and TRBJ1-3; D uncertain. The germline V and J ends were trimmed by 4 bases and 4 bases, with 17 bases remaining between them. Germline V gene sequence: CDR1 SNHLY, CDR2 FYNNEI. This CDR3 is 16 amino acids long.